This note documents a single TCR beta chain sequence. Antigen unknown. This entry belongs to a study of graft-versus-host responses after intestinal transplantation. Background on the study: Transplants given to recipients were multivisceral, liver-intestinal, or isolated intestinal. Anti-thymocyte globulin induction, then tacrolimus and steroids for about 3 years, went to all recipients.

In germline, CDR1 is MRHNA, CDR2 SNTAGT. The ends lost 10 bases at V and 5 bases at J; junction bases unmatched: 15. The CDR3 has 16 amino acids. Some clones are missing from TCRdb's copy, which holds only in-frame ones; the method was immunoSEQ multiplex PCR. Among under 45,000 clones listed, approximately 94% were seen once. Study findings and constraints: Peak levels of circulating GvH clones tracked with early post-transplant HvG declines. GvH clones occurred in recipient marrow; some first appeared in ileum or blood.

V usage is TRBV6-4 and J usage is TRBJ2-3; 10 bases are shared with TRBD1. The material was unstimulated CD4+ T cells sorted from spleen or lymph node cells, obtained before transplant. This clonotype was sampled from a human donor who was the organ donor for an intestinal transplant. CDR3 DNA sequence: TGTGCCATCCCCCGGGAGGGACAGGGGTATGGAGATACGCAGTATTTT. Its protein product is CAIPREGQGYGDTQYF.